Listed here is a single TCR beta chain. A minimum of 6 micrograms of total RNA was extracted per sample. The data are from a study of blood T cells in healthy people across ages. Germline CDR1 and CDR2: MGHDK and SYGVNS. Trimming pared 8 bases from V and 0 bases from J, leaving 8 bases between. CDR3 length: 12 residues. A second PCR, run for roughly 7 to 11 cycles, used a sample-barcoded 5' primer plus a J-beta primer mix. TCRdb passed the 5' RACE reads through MiXCR, listing each CDR3 protein once. This table has about 1,400,000 distinct CDR3 sequences, 59% appearing once. The clonotype comes from a young man in good health. Sequenced: blood. V usage is TRBV25-1 and J usage is TRBJ2-7, with no clear D. This chain's CDR3 is CASLTPSYEQYF. CDR3 DNA: TGTGCCAGCCTGACACCCTCCTACGAGCAGTACTTC.